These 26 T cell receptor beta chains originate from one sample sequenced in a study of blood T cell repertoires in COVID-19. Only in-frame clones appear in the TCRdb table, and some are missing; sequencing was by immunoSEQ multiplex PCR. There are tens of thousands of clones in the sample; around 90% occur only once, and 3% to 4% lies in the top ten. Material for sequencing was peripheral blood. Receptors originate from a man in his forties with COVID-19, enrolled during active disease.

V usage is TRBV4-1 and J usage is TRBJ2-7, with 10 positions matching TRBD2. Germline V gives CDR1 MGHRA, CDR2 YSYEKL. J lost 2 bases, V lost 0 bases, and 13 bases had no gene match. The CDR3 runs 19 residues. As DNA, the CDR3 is TGCGCCAGCAGCCAAGAGGCCAACCTCGGACTAGCGGCGGCCTACGAGCAGTACTTC. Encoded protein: CASSQEANLGLAAAYEQYF.

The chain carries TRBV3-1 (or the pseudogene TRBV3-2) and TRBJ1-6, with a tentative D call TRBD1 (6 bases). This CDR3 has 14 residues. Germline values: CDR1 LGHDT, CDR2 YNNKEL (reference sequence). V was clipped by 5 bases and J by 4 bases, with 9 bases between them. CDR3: CASSGGQYNSPLHF. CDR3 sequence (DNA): TGTGCCAGCAGCGGGGGACAATATAATTCACCCCTCCACTTT.

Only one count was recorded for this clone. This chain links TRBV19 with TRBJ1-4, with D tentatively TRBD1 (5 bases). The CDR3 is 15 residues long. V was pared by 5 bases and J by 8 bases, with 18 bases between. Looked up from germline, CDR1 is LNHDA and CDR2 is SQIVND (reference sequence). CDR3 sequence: CASSSWGPRKEKLFF. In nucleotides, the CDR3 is TGTGCCAGTAGTTCCTGGGGCCCGCGTAAAGAAAAACTGTTTTTT.

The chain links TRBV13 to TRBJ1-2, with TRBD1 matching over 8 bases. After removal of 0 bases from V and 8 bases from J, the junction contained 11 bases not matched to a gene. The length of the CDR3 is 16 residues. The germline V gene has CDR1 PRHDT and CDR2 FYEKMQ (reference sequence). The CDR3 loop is CASSLGAGQGMGGYTF. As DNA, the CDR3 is TGTGCCAGCAGCTTAGGGGCCGGACAGGGTATGGGAGGCTACACCTTC.

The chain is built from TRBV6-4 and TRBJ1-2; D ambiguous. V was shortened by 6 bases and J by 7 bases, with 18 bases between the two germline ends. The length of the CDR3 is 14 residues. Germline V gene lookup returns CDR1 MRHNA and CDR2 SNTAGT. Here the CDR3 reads CASSPSWEGSGYTF. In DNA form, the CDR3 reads TGTGCCAGCAGCCCCTCCTGGGAGGGAAGTGGCTACACCTTC.

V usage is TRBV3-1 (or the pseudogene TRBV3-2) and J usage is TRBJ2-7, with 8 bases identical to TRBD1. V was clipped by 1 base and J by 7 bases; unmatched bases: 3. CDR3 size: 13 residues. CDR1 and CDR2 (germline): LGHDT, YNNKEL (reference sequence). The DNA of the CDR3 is TGTGCCAGCAGCCAAGTACAGGGGGGTGAGCAGTACTTC. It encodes CASSQVQGGEQYF.

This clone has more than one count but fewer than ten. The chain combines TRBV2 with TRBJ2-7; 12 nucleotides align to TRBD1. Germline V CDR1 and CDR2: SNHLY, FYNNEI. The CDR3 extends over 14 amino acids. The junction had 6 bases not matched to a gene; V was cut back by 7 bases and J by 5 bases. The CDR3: CASKRDRGRDEQYF. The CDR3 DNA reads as TGTGCCAGCAAGAGGGACAGGGGGCGGGACGAGCAGTACTTC.

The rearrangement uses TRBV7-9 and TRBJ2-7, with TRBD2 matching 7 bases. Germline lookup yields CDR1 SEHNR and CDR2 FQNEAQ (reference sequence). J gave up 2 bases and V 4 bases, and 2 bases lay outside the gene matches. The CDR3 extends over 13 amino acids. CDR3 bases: TGTGCCAGCAGCTCGGGGAGGGCCTACGAGCAGTACTTC. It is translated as CASSSGRAYEQYF.

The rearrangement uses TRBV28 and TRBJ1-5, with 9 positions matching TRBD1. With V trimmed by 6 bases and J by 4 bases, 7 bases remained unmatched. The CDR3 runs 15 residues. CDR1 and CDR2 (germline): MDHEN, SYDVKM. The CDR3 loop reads CASRSLGTGNQPQHF. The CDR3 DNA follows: TGTGCCAGCAGAAGTCTCGGGACAGGGAATCAGCCCCAGCATTTT.

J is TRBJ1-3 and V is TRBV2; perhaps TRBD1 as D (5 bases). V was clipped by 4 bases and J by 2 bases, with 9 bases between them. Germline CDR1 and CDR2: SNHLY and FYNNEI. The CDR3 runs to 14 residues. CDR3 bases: TGTGCCAGCAGTGTGACAGATCCTGGAAACACCATATATTTT. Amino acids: CASSVTDPGNTIYF. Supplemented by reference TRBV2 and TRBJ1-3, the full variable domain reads EPEVTQTPSHQVTQMGQEVILRCVPISNHLYFYWYRQILGQKVEFLVSFYNNEISEKSEIFDDQFSVERPDGSNFTLKIRSTKLEDSAMYFCASSVTDPGNTIYFGEGSWLTVV.

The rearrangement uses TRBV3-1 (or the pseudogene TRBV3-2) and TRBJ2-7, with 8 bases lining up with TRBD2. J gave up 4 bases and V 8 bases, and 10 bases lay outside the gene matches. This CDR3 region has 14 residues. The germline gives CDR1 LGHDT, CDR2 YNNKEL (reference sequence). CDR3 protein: CASAPGGPMYEQYF. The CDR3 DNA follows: TGTGCCAGCGCTCCGGGGGGGCCTATGTACGAGCAGTACTTC.

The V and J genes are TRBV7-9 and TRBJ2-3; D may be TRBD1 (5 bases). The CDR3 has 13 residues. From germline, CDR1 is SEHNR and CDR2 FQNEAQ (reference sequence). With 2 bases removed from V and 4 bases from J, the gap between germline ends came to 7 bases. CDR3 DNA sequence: TGTGCCAGCAGCTTATCAGGGCCAGATACGCAGTATTTT. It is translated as CASSLSGPDTQYF.

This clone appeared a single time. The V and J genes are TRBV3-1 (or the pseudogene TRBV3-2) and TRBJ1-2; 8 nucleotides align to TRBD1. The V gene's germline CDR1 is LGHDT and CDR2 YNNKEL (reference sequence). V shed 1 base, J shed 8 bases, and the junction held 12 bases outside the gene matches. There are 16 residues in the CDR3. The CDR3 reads CASSQAPSTGAWGYTF. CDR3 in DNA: TGTGCCAGCAGCCAAGCCCCATCGACAGGGGCGTGGGGCTACACCTTC.

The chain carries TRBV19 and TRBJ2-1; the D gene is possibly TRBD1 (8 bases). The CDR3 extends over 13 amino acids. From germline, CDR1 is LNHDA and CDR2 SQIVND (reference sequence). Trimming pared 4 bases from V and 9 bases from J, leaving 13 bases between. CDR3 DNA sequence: TGTGCCAGTAGTACAGGGGGCGGGGGTGAGCAGTTCTTC. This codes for CASSTGGGGEQFF.

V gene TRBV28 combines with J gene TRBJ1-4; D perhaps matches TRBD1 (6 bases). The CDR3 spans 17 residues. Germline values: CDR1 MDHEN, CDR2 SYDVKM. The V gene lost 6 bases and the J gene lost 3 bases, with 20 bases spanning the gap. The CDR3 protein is CASRGIGGRGSNEKLFF. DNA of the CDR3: TGTGCCAGCAGAGGGATAGGGGGTAGGGGTTCTAATGAAAAACTGTTTTTT.

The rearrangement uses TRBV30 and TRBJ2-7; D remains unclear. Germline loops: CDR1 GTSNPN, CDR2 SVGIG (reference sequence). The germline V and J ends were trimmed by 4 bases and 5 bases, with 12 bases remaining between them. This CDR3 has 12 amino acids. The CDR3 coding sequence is TGTGCCTGGACGGCAGGCCAGAACGAGCAGTACTTC. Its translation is CAWTAGQNEQYF. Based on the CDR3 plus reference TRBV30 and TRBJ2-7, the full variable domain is SQTIHQWPATLVQPVGSPLSLECTVEGTSNPNLYWYRQAAGRGLQLLFYSVGIGQISSEVPQNLSASRPQDRQFILSSKKLLLSDSGFYLCAWTAGQNEQYFGPGTRLTVT.

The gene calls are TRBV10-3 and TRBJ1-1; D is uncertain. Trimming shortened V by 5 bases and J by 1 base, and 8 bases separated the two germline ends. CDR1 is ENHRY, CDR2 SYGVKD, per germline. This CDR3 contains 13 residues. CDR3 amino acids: CAISLAGNTEAFF. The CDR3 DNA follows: TGTGCCATCAGTCTGGCGGGGAACACTGAAGCTTTCTTT.

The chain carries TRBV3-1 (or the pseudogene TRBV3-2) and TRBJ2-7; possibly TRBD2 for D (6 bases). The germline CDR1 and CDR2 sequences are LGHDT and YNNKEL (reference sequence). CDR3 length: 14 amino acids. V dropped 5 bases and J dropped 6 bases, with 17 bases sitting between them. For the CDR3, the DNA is TGTGCCAGCAGCTCGGTGGGAGGAATGCGCGAGCAGTACTTC. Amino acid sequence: CASSSVGGMREQYF.

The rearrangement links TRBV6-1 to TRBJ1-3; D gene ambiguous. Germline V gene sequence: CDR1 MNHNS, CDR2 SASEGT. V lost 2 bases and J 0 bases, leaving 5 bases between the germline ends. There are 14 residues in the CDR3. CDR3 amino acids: CASSELSSGNTIYF. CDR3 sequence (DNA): TGTGCCAGCAGTGAATTATCCTCTGGAAACACCATATATTTT.

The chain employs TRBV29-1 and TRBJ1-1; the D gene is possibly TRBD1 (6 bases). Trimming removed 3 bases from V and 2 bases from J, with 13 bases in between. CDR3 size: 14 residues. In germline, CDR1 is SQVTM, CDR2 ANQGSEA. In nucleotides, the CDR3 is TGCAGCGTTGACCCCAGGGGCGGCAACACTGAAGCTTTCTTT. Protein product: CSVDPRGGNTEAFF. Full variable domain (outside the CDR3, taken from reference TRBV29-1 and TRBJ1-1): SAVISQKPSRDICQRGTSLTIQCQVDSQVTMMFWYRQQPGQSLTLIATANQGSEATYESGFVIDKFPISRPNLTFSTLTVSNMSPEDSSIYLCSVDPRGGNTEAFFGQGTRLTVV.

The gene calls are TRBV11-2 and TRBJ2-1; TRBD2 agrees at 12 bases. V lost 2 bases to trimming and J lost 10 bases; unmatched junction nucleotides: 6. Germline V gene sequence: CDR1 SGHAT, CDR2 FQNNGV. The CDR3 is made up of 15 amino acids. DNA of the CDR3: TGTGCCAGCAGCTTAAGGACTAGCGGGACCGCAGAGCAGTTCTTC. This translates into CASSLRTSGTAEQFF.

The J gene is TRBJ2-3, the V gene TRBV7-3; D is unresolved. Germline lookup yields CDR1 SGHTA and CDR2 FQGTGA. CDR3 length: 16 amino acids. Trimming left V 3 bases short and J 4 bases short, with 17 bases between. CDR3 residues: CASSFNESRRPDTQYF. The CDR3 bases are TGTGCCAGCAGCTTTAATGAGAGTCGGCGGCCAGATACGCAGTATTTT.

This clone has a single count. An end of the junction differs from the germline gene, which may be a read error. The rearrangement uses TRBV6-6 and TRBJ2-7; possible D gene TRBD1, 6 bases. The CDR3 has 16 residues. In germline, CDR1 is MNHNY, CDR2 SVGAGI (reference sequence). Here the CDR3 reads CASSLRQNPPSNEQGF. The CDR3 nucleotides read TGTGCCAGCAGCCTAAGACAGAACCCTCCCTCTAACGAGCAGGGGTTC.

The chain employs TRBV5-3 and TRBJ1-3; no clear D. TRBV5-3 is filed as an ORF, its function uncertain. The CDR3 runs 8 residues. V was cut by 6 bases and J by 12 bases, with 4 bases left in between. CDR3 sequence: CARTSIYF. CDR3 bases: TGTGCCAGAACGAGCATATATTTT.

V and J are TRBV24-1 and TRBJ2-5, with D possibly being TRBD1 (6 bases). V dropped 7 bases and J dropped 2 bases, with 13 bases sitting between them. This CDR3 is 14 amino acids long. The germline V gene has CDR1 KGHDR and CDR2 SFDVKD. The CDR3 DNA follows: TGTGCCACCAGCCCCACGACAGGACAAGAGACCCAGTACTTC. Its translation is CATSPTTGQETQYF.

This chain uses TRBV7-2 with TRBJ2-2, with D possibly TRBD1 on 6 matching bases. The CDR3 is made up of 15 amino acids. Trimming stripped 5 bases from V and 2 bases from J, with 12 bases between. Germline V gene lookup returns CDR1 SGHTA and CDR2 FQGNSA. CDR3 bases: TGTGCCAGCAGCCCCCAGGGGAGAAACACCGGGGAGCTGTTTTTT. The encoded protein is CASSPQGRNTGELFF.